This T cell receptor (beta chain) was identified in a study of CD8 T cells in ankylosing spondylitis. This clonotype appeared a few times. Its antigen is unidentified. Study-level findings and limits: In ankylosing spondylitis patients, matched synovial fluid reportedly showed significant enrichment of disease-linked clones.

MiXCR, run by TCRdb on the 5' RACE reads, gives a single entry per CDR3 protein. The repertoire holds about 150,000 distinct CDR3 sequences, with roughly 44% as singletons. The source is a male donor with ankylosing spondylitis. Sequenced material: synovial fluid, either unsorted or a sorted T cell fraction (not recorded which).

The CDR3 nucleotides read TGCGCCAGCAGCAGGGGAACCACTGAAGCTTTCTTT. Amino acids: CASSRGTTEAFF. The chain carries TRBV10-2 and TRBJ1-1, with D maybe TRBD1 (6 bases). The CDR3 covers 12 residues. Germline V gives CDR1 WSHSY, CDR2 SAAADI. V lost 6 bases and J lost 4, with 9 bases in between.